Sequencing of this TCR beta chain was carried out in a study of response to subunit inactivated influenza vaccine. General study points: Authors suggested each seasonal influenza vaccination recruits few new T cells.

Via MiXCR, TCRdb re-called the RT-PCR reads, giving one row per CDR3 protein. The profile shows about 780,000 distinct CDR3 sequences, less than 20% of them singletons. The length of the CDR3 is 14 residues. Trimming removed 6 bases from V and 3 bases from J; junction bases left unmatched: 10. Per the germline V gene, CDR1 is SQVTM and CDR2 is ANQGSEA. In its sample, this clonotype was seen many times. Antigen: not known. This clonotype originated in a man between 45 and 60 years old who received an inactivated influenza vaccine. Sequencing was performed on PBMCs from blood, taken roughly 5 days after vaccination. The J gene is TRBJ2-7, the V gene TRBV29-1, with 8 bases identical to TRBD1. The CDR3 is CSVLTGGTRYEQYF. For the CDR3, the DNA is TGCAGCGTACTAACAGGGGGGACGCGCTACGAGCAGTACTTC.